Described below is a single T cell receptor (beta chain) sequence and its context. Its antigen is unidentified. Primed by a sample-barcoded 5' primer and a J-beta primer mix, a second PCR proceeded for 7 to 11 cycles. TCRdb passed the 5' RACE reads through MiXCR, listing each CDR3 protein once. This sample has 730,000 or so distinct CDR3 sequences, with 35% to 45% found just once. The data originate from a study of blood T cells in healthy people across ages. The overall study: Capture by template switching was about one barcoded beta molecule per two T cells.

The ends were cut back, 5 bases at V and 0 bases at J, with 11 bases in the middle. CDR3 length: 15 amino acids. Germline CDR1 reads SGHVS; CDR2 reads FQNEAQ. Study-wide results and caveats: Donors of long life had a larger count of naive CD4+ cells and greater diversity than aged donors. Researchers said unsorted PBMCs prevented a conclusive naive versus antigen-experienced comparison. Expanded clonotype changes were possibly confounded by unknown donor CMV status.

The sample consisted of blood. The chain has TRBV7-8 and TRBJ1-5; perhaps TRBD1 as D (5 bases). The sequence was collected from a woman in her sixties or seventies in good health. CDR3 protein: CASSERGFSNQPQHF. CDR3 coding DNA: TGTGCCAGCAGCGAGCGGGGGTTTAGCAATCAGCCCCAGCATTTT.